The text below deals with one TCR beta chain. Its specificity is unknown. TCRdb used MiXCR to reprocess the 5' RACE reads, holding one entry per CDR3 protein. Among about 470,000 distinct CDR3 sequences listed, 24% were seen once. All donors were healthy, and all were Caucasian. The source of the sample is a study of identical twins. Study-level results: There were fewer insertions in abundant cord blood beta clonotypes, but memory repertoires showed no such pattern.

J was trimmed by 8 bases and V by 4 bases; bases with no gene match: 10. Looked up from germline, CDR1 is SGHTA and CDR2 is FQGNSA. The CDR3 sequence is 15 residues long. This sample also appeared in a second study, on T cells expressing NK-cell markers. That study adds: Topping the CD3+CD56-NKG2C+ fraction as well were these clonotypes, in a few donors.

The sequence was obtained from a woman aged 18-29 years in good health. The genes are TRBV7-2 and TRBJ2-3; 9 positions agree with TRBD2. The sample comprised CD4+ T cells sorted from blood. The CDR3 DNA reads TGTGCCAGCAGCTCCTGGGGGGCGGGAGGGGGTACGCAGTATTTT. It translates to CASSSWGAGGGTQYF. Full variable domain (missing parts from reference TRBV7-2 and TRBJ2-3): GAGVSQSPSNKVTEKGKDVELRCDPISGHTALYWYRQSLGQGLEFLIYFQGNSAPDKSGLPSDRFSAERTGGSVSTLTIQRTQQEDSAVYLCASSSWGAGGGTQYFGPGTRLTVL.